This T cell receptor beta chain was captured in a study of blood T cell repertoires in COVID-19. Overall study: Samples taken during acute and convalescent COVID-19 were collected in the United States, Italy and Spain.

Methods used by the authors: For nucleated cells, counts were estimated from reference gene primer amplification. Assay: immunoSEQ multiplex PCR; the TCRdb copy retains only in-frame clones and omits some. Clonal size and the V and J genes are those of that table, whereas D and trimming came from the DNA. The data hold some 240,000 clones, with just under 85% observed a single time. CDR1 is SGHRS, CDR2 YFSETQ, per germline. Trimming cost V 0 bases and J 8 bases, with 14 bases left between them. The CDR3 consists of 14 residues. Specimen: peripheral blood. The sequence derives from a woman of 80 years or more with acute or convalescent COVID-19. The genes are TRBV5-1 and TRBJ1-2; D call uncertain. Written as DNA, the CDR3 is TGCGCCAGCAGCTTGGAGGTAGGAGCTGGGGGCTACACCTTC. Translation gives CASSLEVGAGGYTF.